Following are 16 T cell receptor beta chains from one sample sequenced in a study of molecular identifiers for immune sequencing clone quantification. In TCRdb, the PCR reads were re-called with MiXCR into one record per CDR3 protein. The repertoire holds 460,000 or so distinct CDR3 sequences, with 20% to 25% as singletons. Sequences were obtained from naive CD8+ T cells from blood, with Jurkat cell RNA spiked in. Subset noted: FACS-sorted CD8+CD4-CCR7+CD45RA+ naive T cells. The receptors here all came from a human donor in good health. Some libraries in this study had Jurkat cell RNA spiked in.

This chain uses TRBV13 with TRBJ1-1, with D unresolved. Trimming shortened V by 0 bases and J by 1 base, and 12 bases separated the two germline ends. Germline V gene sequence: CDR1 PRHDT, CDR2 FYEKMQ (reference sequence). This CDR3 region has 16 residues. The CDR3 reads CASSLGIYLANTEAFF. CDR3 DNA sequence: TGTGCCAGCAGCTTAGGTATTTATCTAGCGAACACTGAAGCTTTCTTT. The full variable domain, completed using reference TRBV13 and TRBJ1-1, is AAGVIQSPRHLIKEKRETATLKCYPIPRHDTVYWYQQGPGQDPQFLISFYEKMQSDKGSIPDRFSAQQFSDYHSELNMSSLELGDSALYFCASSLGIYLANTEAFFGQGTRLTVV.

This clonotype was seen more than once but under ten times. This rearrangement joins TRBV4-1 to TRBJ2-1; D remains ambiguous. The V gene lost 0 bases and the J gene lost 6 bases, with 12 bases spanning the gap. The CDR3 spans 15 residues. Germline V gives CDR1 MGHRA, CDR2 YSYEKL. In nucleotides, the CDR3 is TGCGCCAGCAGCCAAGACCAGTGGCCAGCCAATGAGCAGTTCTTC. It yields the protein CASSQDQWPANEQFF.

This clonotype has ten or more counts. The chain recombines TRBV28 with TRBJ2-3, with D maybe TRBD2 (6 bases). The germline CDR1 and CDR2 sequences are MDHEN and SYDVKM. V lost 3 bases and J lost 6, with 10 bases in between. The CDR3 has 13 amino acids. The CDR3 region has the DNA TGTGCCAGCAGTTTCAGGAGGGGTGATACGCAGTATTTT. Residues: CASSFRRGDTQYF.

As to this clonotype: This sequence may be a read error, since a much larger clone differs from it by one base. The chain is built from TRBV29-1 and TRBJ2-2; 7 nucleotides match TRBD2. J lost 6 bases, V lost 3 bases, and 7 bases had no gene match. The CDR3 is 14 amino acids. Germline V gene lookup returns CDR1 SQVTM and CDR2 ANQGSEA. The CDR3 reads CSVEGGLDAGELFF. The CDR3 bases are TGCAGCGTTGAGGGGGGGTTGGACGCCGGGGAGCTGTTTTTT.

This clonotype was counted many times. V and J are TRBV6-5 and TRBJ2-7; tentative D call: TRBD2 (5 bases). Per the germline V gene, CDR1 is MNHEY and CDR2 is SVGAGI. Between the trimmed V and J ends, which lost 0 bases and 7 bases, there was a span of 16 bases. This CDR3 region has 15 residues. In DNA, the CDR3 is TGTGCCAGCAGTTACTCCCCCGGGATCGGTCGGGAGCAGTACTTC. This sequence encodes CASSYSPGIGREQYF.

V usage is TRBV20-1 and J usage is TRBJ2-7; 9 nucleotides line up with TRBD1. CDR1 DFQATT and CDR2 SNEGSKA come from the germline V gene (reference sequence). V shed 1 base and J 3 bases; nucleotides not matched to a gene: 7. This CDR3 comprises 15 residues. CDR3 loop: CSARVQDRGYYEQYF. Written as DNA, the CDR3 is TGCAGTGCTAGAGTTCAGGACAGGGGCTACTACGAGCAGTACTTC.

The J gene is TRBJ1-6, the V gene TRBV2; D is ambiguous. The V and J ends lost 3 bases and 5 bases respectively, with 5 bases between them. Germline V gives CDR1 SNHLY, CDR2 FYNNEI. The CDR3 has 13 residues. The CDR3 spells CASSDINNSPLHF. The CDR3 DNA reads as TGTGCCAGCAGTGACATAAATAATTCACCCCTCCACTTT. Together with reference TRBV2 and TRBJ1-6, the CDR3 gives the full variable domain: EPEVTQTPSHQVTQMGQEVILRCVPISNHLYFYWYRQILGQKVEFLVSFYNNEISEKSEIFDDQFSVERPDGSNFTLKIRSTKLEDSAMYFCASSDINNSPLHFGNGTRLTVT.

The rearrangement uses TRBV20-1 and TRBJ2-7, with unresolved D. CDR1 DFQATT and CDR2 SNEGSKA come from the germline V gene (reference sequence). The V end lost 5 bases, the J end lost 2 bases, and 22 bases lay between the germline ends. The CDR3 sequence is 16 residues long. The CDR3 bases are TGCAGTGCTCGAGTTATTGACGCACAGCGCCCCTACGAGCAGTACTTC. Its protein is CSARVIDAQRPYEQYF.

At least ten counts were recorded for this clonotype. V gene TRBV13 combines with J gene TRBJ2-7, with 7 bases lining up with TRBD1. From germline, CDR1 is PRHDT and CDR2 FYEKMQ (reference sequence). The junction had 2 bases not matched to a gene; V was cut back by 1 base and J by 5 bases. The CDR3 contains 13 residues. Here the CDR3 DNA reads TGTGCCAGCAGCTTAGAGGGGACAGACGAGCAGTACTTC. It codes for CASSLEGTDEQYF.

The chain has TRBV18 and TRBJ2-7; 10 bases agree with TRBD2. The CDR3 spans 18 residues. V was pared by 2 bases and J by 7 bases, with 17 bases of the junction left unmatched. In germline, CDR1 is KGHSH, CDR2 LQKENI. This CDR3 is CASSPSLAGASSKLEQYF. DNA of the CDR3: TGTGCCAGCTCACCATCCCTAGCGGGGGCGTCGTCAAAATTAGAGCAGTACTTC.

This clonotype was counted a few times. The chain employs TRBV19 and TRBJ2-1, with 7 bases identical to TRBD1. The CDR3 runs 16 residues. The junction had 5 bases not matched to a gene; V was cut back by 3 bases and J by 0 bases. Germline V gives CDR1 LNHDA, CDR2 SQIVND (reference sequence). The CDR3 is CASSITGQVSYNEQFF. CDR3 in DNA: TGTGCCAGTAGTATCACAGGACAGGTCTCCTACAATGAGCAGTTCTTC.

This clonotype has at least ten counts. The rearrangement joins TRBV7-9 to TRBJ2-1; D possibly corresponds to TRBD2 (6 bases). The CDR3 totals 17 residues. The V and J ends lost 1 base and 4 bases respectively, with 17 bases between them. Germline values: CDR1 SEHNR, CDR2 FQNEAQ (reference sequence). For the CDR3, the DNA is TGTGCCAGCAGCTTAGTTGTGGTTAGCGGTAGATACAATGAGCAGTTCTTC. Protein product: CASSLVVVSGRYNEQFF. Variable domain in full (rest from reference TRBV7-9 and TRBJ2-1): DTGVSQNPRHKITKRGQNVTFRCDPISEHNRLYWYRQTLGQGPEFLTYFQNEAQLEKSRLLSDRFSAERPKGSFSTLEIQRTEQGDSAMYLCASSLVVVSGRYNEQFFGPGTRLTVL.

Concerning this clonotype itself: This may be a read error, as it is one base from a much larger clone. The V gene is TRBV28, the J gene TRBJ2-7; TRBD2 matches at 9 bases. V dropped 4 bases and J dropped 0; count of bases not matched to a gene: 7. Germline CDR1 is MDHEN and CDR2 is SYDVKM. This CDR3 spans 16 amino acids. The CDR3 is CASSYGPAGGSYEQYF. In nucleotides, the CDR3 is TGTGCCAGCAGTTACGGACCAGCGGGGGGCTCCTACGAGCAGTACTTC.

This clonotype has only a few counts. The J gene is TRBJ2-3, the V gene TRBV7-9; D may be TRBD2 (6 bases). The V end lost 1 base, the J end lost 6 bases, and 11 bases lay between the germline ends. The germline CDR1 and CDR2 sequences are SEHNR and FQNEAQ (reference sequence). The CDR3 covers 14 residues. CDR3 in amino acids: CASSLVSGGDTQYF. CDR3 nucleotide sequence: TGTGCCAGCAGCTTAGTTAGCGGCGGTGATACGCAGTATTTT.

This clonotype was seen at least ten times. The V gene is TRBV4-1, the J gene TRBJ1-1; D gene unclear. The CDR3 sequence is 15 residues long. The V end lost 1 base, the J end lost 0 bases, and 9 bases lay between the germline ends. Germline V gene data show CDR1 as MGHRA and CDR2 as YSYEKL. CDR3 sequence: CASSQVRGLNTEAFF. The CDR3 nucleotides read TGCGCCAGCAGCCAAGTCCGGGGTTTGAACACTGAAGCTTTCTTT.

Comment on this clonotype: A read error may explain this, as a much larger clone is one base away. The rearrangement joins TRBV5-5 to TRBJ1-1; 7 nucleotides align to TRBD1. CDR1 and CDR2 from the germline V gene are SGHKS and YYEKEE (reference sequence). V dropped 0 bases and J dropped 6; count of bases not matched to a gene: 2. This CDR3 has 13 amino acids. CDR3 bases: TGTGCCAGCAGCTTGGCCAGGGGGGCTGAAGCTTTCTTT. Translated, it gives CASSLARGAEAFF. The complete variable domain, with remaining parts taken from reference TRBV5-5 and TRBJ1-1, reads DAGVTQSPTHLIKTRGQQVTLRCSPISGHKSVSWYQQVLGQGPQFIFQYYEKEERGRGNFPDRFSARQFPNYSSELNVNALLLGDSALYLCASSLARGAEAFFGQGTRLTVV.